This T cell receptor (beta chain) was captured in a study of tumour-infiltrating T cells in Burkitt lymphoma. As for the study in general: Repertoire clonality predicted overall and progression-free survival.

Here immunoSEQ multiplex PCR was the method, and the copy in TCRdb shows in-frame clones only, minus some. The top ten clones hold around 18% of a sample with 450 to 700 clones, under 14% of them seen once. This CDR3 is 15 amino acids long. Germline assignment: CDR1 SGHDT and CDR2 YYEEEE. With V trimmed by 2 bases and J by 6 bases, 5 bases remained unmatched. Sequencing input: tumor tissue. The rearrangement links TRBV5-6 to TRBJ2-3; 11 bases line up with TRBD2. The clonotype originates from a human donor with diffuse large B-cell lymphoma. Some clones in this sample may be carry-over from other donors' samples. The CDR3 coding sequence is TGTGCCAGCAGCTTACTAGCGGGGGCTTATGATACGCAGTATTTT. This encodes CASSLLAGAYDTQYF.